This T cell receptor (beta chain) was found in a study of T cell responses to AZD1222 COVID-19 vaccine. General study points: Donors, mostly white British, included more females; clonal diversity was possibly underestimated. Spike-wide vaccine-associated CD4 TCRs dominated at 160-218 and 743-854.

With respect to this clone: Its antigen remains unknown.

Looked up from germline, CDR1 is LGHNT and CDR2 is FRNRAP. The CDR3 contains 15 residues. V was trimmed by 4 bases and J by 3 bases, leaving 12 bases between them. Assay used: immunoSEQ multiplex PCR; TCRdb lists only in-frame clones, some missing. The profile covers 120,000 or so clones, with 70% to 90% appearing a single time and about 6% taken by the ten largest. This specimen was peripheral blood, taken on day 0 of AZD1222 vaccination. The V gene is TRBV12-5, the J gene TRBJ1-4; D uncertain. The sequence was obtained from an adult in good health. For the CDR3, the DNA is TGTGCTAGTGGTTCTGGCAGCTCGGCTAATGAAAAACTGTTTTTT. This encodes CASGSGSSANEKLFF.